This note documents a single T cell receptor beta chain sequence. Amplified TCR beta CDR3 regions came from RNA transcripts. First-round RT-PCR with HTBI primers amplified the TCR CDR3 region. TCRdb passed the multiplex PCR reads through MiXCR, listing each CDR3 protein once. The sample lists some 500,000 distinct CDR3 sequences, roughly a quarter occurring once. Lactation, pregnancy, other autoimmune disease or uncontrolled infection excluded patients. The data derive from a study of T cells in Graves' hyperthyroidism and ophthalmopathy. Germline-derived CDR1 and CDR2 are MNHEY and SVGEGT. CDR3 length: 16 amino acids. J was trimmed by 6 bases and V by 4 bases; bases with no gene match: 7.

This sequence originates from a woman under 40 with Graves' ophthalmopathy. V and J are TRBV6-2 or TRBV6-3 and TRBJ2-4, with 12 bases fitting TRBD2. The sequencing sample was made of blood. The CDR3 sequence: CASSSSLAGGRNIQYF. The DNA for the CDR3 is TGTGCCAGCAGTTCTTCCCTAGCGGGGGGGAGAAACATTCAGTACTTC.